These T cell receptor beta chains were read from a single sample in a study of blood T cell repertoires in COVID-19. Method: immunoSEQ multiplex PCR; TCRdb's copy keeps in-frame clones and lacks some. The table has 240,000 or so clones, roughly 86% seen once. Sample: peripheral blood. The receptors here all came from a woman aged 25-40 years with acute or convalescent COVID-19. CDR3s include the opening cysteine and the closing phenylalanine or tryptophan. A D gene is named only where the DNA matches it firmly. The size field is filled for only some rows; it gives once, few, many or a size class.

D,J,size,V,DNA,CDR3
NA,TRBJ2-7,NA,TRBV11-3,TGTGCCAGCAGCTTTGATTTAGGCGGGGGCGAGTTCTACGAGCAGTACTTC,CASSFDLGGGEFYEQYF
TRBD1,TRBJ1-5,NA,TRBV19,TGTGCCAGTAGGGGGGGCAGGGGGTCCAATCAGCCCCAGCATTTT,CASRGGRGSNQPQHF
TRBD2,TRBJ2-1,NA,TRBV6-2/TRBV6-3,TGTGCCAGCAGTTACGGGACTAGCGGGAGGGCCAGGGAGCAGTTCTTC,CASSYGTSGRAREQFF
TRBD1,TRBJ1-1,once,TRBV9,TGTGCCAGCAGCGGCTCACAGGGGTGGACTGAAGCTTTCTTT,CASSGSQGWTEAFF
NA,TRBJ2-1,NA,TRBV29-1,TGCAGCGTGCGGGAATCTTCCTACAATGAGCAGTTCTTC,CSVRESSYNEQFF
NA,TRBJ1-1,NA,TRBV19,TGTGCCAGTAGTATAGACCCAGACATGAACACTGAAGCTTTCTTT,CASSIDPDMNTEAFF
NA,TRBJ2-6,NA,TRBV6-5,TGTGCCAGCAGTCGCGACATGGCCGGGGCCAACGTCCTGACTTTC,CASSRDMAGANVLTF
TRBD1,TRBJ2-2,NA,TRBV19,TGTGCCACCACGGACAGGGTGAAAAACGGGGAGCTGTTTTTT,CATTDRVKNGELFF
NA,TRBJ2-5,NA,TRBV4-1,TGCGCCAGCAGCCAAGAAGGAGTCGCCCAAGAGACCCAGTACTTC,CASSQEGVAQETQYF
TRBD2,TRBJ2-1,NA,TRBV6-5,TGTGCCAGCAGTCCCTTAGCGGGAGGTCTTGGTGAGCAGTTCTTC,CASSPLAGGLGEQFF
NA,TRBJ2-7,NA,TRBV3-1/TRBV3-2,TGTGCCAGCAGCCAAGATATACTAGTTAGAGGCGAGCAGTACTTC,CASSQDILVRGEQYF
NA,TRBJ1-2,once,TRBV14,TGTGCCAGCAGCCACCGGGTTCCTTTCTATGGCTACACCTTC,CASSHRVPFYGYTF
NA,TRBJ1-5,NA,TRBV7-9,TGTGCCAGCAGCTTAGGAGGAATGGATGGGAGCAATCAGCCCCAGCATTTT,CASSLGGMDGSNQPQHF
TRBD1,TRBJ1-2,NA,TRBV5-6,TGTGCCAGCAGCGGTTCGACAGGGGGACTTCGGGGCTACACCTTC,CASSGSTGGLRGYTF
NA,TRBJ2-5,NA,TRBV4-1,TGCGCCAGCAGCCAAGAAGGCCAGGGGACCCGTTGGGCCCAGTACTTC,CASSQEGQGTRWAQYF
TRBD2,TRBJ2-7,NA,TRBV13,TGTGCCAGCAGCCCACAAACTAGGACTAGCGGGGAATACGAGCAGTACTTC,CASSPQTRTSGEYEQYF
TRBD2,TRBJ2-3,NA,TRBV2,TGTGCCAGCAGCTCCGGACTAGCGGGAGGTTCCGATACGCAGTATTTT,CASSSGLAGGSDTQYF
TRBD1,TRBJ1-1,NA,TRBV5-5,TGTGCCAGCAGCTCACAGGGGGCGGTGAACACTGAAGCTTTCTTT,CASSSQGAVNTEAFF
NA,TRBJ1-2,NA,TRBV4-3,TGCGCCAGCAGCCTTTTCCCTCCAGGGGTGGGAGATGGCTACACCTTC,CASSLFPPGVGDGYTF
NA,TRBJ1-5,few,TRBV3-1/TRBV3-2,TGTGCCAGCAGCCAGAGGGGGATCAATCAGCCCCAGCATTTT,CASSQRGINQPQHF
TRBD2,TRBJ2-3,NA,TRBV6-2/TRBV6-3,TGTGCCAGCAGTTCCACGGGACTAGCGGGAGCAGATACGCAGTATTTT,CASSSTGLAGADTQYF
NA,TRBJ2-2,NA,TRBV5-1,TGCGCCAGCAGCCCCACCCCTAGCGAGGCCTGGCCCGGGGAGCTGTTTTTT,CASSPTPSEAWPGELFF
TRBD1,TRBJ2-6,NA,TRBV7-2,TGTGCCAGCAGCTTAGAGTGGGACAGCCCTTCTGGGGCCAACGTCCTGACTTTC,CASSLEWDSPSGANVLTF
TRBD1,TRBJ2-3,once,TRBV7-9,TGTGCCAGCAGCCCCCGGGACAGAGGGGCAGATACGCAGTATTTT,CASSPRDRGADTQYF
TRBD1,TRBJ2-4,NA,TRBV5-4,TGTGCCAGCAGCTGGGGACAGGGACTCCCTAGTTTCTTAGCCAAAAACATTCAGTACTTC,CASSWGQGLPSFLAKNIQYF